This T cell receptor beta chain was retrieved from a study of CXCR3-negative and CXCR3-positive naive CD8 T cells. The libraries of TRB cDNA were prepared using 5' RACE with UMI labels. TCRdb reprocessed the 5' RACE reads, with one entry per CDR3 protein and no DNA. The sample has about 41,000 distinct CDR3 sequences; the top ten hold around 1.9%. CDR1 and CDR2 (germline): SGHTA, FQGNSA. The CDR3 has 16 amino acids. Sequencing was carried out using naive CXCR3- CD8+ T cells from blood. This sample's subset: CD45RO-CCR7+CD27+CD95- naive CD8+ T cells lacking CXCR3 (TNR3-). This TCR derives from a human donor in good health. Some clones in this sample may be carry-over from other donors' samples. J is TRBJ2-1 and V is TRBV7-2; checking the TCRdb D call of TRBD2 is not possible without DNA. This chain's CDR3 is CASSHGGLVSYNEQFF. Drawing the rest from reference TRBV7-2 and TRBJ2-1, the complete variable domain is GAGVSQSPSNKVTEKGKDVELRCDPISGHTALYWYRQSLGQGLEFLIYFQGNSAPDKSGLPSDRFSAERTGGSVSTLTIQRTQQEDSAVYLCASSHGGLVSYNEQFFGPGTRLTVL.